What follows describes a single T cell receptor beta chain. The target antigen is unknown. The data derive from a study of CD8 T cells in ankylosing spondylitis. Per germline, CDR1 SQVTM and CDR2 ANQGSEA. V was clipped by 4 bases and J by 4 bases, with 10 bases between them. CDR3 length: 12 amino acids. 5'-RACE, quantitative and with molecular barcodes, yielded the TCR beta libraries. One entry per CDR3 protein results from TCRdb running MiXCR on the 5' RACE reads. The profile shows tens of thousands of distinct CDR3 sequences, about 7.2% of them singletons. Study results and limitations: Reports say disease-linked clones showed up significantly more in matched ankylosing spondylitis synovial fluid. Some motif variants had been reported before (in reactive arthritis synovial fluid and blood). For ankylosing spondylitis blood, a TCR beta motif of about 8 highly homologous variants appeared characteristic.

The sample taken for sequencing was blood, either unsorted or a sorted T cell fraction (not recorded which). The sequence derives from a male donor with ankylosing spondylitis or in good health (not recorded which). The chain employs TRBV29-1 and TRBJ1-2, with D unclear. CDR3 loop: CSVGTNTYGYTF. In nucleotides, the CDR3 is TGCAGCGTTGGGACGAACACCTATGGCTACACCTTC.